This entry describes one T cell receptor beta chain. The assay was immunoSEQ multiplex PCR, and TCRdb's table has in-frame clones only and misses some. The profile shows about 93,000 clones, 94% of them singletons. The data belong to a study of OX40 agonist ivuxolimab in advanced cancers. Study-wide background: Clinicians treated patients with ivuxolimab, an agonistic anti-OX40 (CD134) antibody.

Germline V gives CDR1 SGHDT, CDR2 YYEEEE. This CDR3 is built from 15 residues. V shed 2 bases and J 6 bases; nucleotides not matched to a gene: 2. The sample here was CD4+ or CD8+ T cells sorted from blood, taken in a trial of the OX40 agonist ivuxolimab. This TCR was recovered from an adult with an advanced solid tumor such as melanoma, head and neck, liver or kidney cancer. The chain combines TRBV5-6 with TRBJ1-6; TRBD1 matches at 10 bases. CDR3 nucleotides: TGTGCCAGCAGCTTCGGGACAGGGGCTAATTCACCCCTCCACTTT. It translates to CASSFGTGANSPLHF.